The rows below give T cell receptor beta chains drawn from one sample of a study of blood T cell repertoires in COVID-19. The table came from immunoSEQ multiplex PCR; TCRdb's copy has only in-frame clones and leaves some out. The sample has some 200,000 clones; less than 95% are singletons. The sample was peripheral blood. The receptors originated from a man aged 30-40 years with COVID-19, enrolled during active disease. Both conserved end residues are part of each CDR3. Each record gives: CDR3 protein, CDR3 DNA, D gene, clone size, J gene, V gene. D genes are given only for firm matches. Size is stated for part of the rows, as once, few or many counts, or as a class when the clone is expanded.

CAISSGTKYEQYF | TGTGCCATCAGTTCCGGGACAAAATACGAGCAGTACTTC | NA | few | TRBJ2-7 | TRBV10-3
CASSIGTRWGYTF | TGTGCCAGTAGTATCGGGACAAGGTGGGGCTACACCTTC | NA | NA | TRBJ1-2 | TRBV19
CASSPTRTGGSSNEKLFF | TGTGCCAGCAGCCCCACCAGGACAGGGGGCTCAAGTAATGAAAAACTGTTTTTT | TRBD1 | NA | TRBJ1-4 | TRBV4-2
CASRPTGDYSPLHF | TGTGCCAGCAGGCCGACAGGGGATTATTCACCCCTCCACTTT | TRBD1 | NA | TRBJ1-6 | TRBV2
CASSSQGRANEKLFF | TGTGCCAGCAGTTCACAGGGTAGAGCTAATGAAAAACTGTTTTTT | NA | once | TRBJ1-4 | TRBV6-6
CASSKDRGNESPLHF | TGTGCCAGCAGTAAGGACAGGGGAAACGAATCACCCCTCCACTTT | TRBD1 | NA | TRBJ1-6 | TRBV2
CASSALYSLGQGTQETQYF | TGTGCCAGCAGCGCCCTTTATTCCCTGGGACAGGGGACCCAAGAGACCCAGTACTTC | TRBD1 | NA | TRBJ2-5 | TRBV9
CASSQQGLTAFF | TGTGCCAGCAGCCAGCAGGGTCTAACGGCTTTCTTT | NA | NA | TRBJ1-1 | TRBV14
CASSGQTGYRAFF | TGTGCCAGCAGTGGACAGACGGGTTACCGGGCTTTCTTT | NA | NA | TRBJ1-1 | TRBV28
CASSRNPGQGSYEQYF | TGCGCCAGCAGTCGTAACCCGGGACAGGGGTCCTACGAGCAGTACTTC | TRBD1 | NA | TRBJ2-7 | TRBV5-1
CASRDSPNVEKLFF | TGTGCCAGCCGGGACAGCCCTAACGTGGAAAAACTGTTTTTT | TRBD1 | NA | TRBJ1-4 | TRBV6-5
CAISGRTGGVDTQYF | TGTGCCATCAGTGGACGGACAGGGGGCGTAGATACGCAGTATTTT | TRBD1 | NA | TRBJ2-3 | TRBV10-3
CASSQSPSGGPSTDTQYF | TGCGCCAGCAGCCAATCGCCTAGCGGGGGCCCTAGCACAGATACGCAGTATTTT | TRBD2 | NA | TRBJ2-3 | TRBV4-1
CASSRQGSTDTQYF | TGTGCCAGCAGCAGGCAGGGGAGCACAGATACGCAGTATTTT | NA | NA | TRBJ2-3 | TRBV3-1/TRBV3-2
CASSVGSSGNTIYF | TGTGCCAGCAGCGTAGGTAGCTCTGGAAACACCATATATTTT | NA | NA | TRBJ1-3 | TRBV9
CASSMRLGGRFSGNTIYF | TGTGCCAGCAGCATGAGGCTGGGAGGGAGGTTCTCTGGAAACACCATATATTTT | NA | NA | TRBJ1-3 | TRBV5-4